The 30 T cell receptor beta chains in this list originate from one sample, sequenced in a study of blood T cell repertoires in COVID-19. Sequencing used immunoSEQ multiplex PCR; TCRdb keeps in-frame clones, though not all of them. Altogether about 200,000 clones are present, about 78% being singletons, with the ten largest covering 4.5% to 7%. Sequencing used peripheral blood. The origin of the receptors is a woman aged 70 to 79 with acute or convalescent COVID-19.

CDR3 sequence (DNA): TGTGCCAGCTCACCACTCACAGGTCGCAATCAGCCCCAGCATTTT. As protein: CASSPLTGRNQPQHF. The J gene is TRBJ1-5, the V gene TRBV18, with D possibly being TRBD1 (5 bases). Trimming took off 1 base at V and 2 bases at J, with 9 bases between the two ends. CDR3 size: 15 residues. The germline gives CDR1 KGHSH, CDR2 LQKENI. Using reference TRBV18 and TRBJ1-5 for the parts outside the CDR3, the full variable domain is NAGVMQNPRHLVRRRGQEARLRCSPMKGHSHVYWYRQLPEEGLKFMVYLQKENIIDESGMPKERFSAEFPKEGPSILRIQQVVRGDSAAYFCASSPLTGRNQPQHFGDGTRLSIL.

CDR3 nucleotides: TGTGCCAGCAGCTCTCCGAGCACAGATACGCAGTATTTT. Amino acid sequence: CASSSPSTDTQYF. The chain links TRBV7-2 to TRBJ2-3; D unclear. The CDR3 covers 13 residues. From germline, CDR1 is SGHTA and CDR2 FQGNSA. V dropped 4 bases and J dropped 0 bases, with 5 bases sitting between them.

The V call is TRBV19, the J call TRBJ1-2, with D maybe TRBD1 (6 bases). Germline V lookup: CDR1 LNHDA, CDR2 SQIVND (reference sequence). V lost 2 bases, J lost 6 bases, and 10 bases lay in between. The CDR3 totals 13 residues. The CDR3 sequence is CASSIMSGDGYTF. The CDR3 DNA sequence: TGTGCCAGTAGTATAATGTCAGGGGATGGCTACACCTTC.

CDR3 loop: CASSQEWREPYEQYF. For the CDR3, the DNA is TGCGCCAGCAGCCAAGAGTGGCGGGAGCCCTACGAGCAGTACTTC. The rearrangement uses TRBV4-1 and TRBJ2-7, with 7 bases lining up with TRBD2. Losses at the gene ends were 0 bases for V and 2 bases for J; bases not matched to a gene: 4. This CDR3 has 15 amino acids. CDR1 and CDR2 (germline): MGHRA, YSYEKL.

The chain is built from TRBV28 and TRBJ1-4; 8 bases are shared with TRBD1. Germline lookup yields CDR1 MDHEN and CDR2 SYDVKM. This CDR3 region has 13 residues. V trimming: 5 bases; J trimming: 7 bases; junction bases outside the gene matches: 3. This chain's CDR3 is CASSTGGGEKLFF. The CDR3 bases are TGTGCCAGCAGTACAGGGGGAGGTGAAAAACTGTTTTTT.

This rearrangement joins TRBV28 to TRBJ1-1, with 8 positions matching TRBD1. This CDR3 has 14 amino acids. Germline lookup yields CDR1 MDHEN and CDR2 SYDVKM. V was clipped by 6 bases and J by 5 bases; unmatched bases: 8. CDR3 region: CASRFGQGRTEAFF. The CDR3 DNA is TGTGCCAGCAGGTTTGGACAGGGTCGAACTGAAGCTTTCTTT.

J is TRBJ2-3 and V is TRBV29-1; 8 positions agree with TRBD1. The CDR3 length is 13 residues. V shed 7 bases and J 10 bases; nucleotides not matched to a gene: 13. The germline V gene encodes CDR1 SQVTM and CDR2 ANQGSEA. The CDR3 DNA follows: TGCAGCGGCAGGGACAGGCGACAAGGCGCGCAGTATTTT. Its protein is CSGRDRRQGAQYF.

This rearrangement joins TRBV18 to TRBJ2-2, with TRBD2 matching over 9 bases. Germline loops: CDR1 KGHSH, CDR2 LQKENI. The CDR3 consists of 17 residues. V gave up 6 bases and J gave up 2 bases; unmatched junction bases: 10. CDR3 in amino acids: CASSRILAGHNTGELFF. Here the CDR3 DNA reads TGTGCCAGCTCCCGGATACTAGCGGGCCATAACACCGGGGAGCTGTTTTTT.

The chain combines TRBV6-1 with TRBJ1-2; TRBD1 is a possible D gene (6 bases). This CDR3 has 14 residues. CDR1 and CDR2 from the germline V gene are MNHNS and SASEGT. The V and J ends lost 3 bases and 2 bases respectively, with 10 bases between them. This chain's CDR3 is CASSERDRNYGYTF. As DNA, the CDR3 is TGTGCCAGCAGTGAGCGCGACAGGAACTATGGCTACACCTTC.

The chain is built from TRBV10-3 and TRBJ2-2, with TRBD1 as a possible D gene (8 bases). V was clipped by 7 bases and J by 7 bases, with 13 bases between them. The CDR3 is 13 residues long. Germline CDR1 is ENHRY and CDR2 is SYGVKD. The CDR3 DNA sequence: TGTGCCATCAAGACAGGGGAGGGCGGGGAGCTGTTTTTT. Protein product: CAIKTGEGGELFF.

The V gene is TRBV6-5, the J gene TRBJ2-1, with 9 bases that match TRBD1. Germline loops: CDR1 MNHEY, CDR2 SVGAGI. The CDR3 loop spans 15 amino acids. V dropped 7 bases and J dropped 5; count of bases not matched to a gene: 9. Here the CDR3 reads CASMTPGQGNNEQFF. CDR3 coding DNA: TGTGCCAGCATGACCCCGGGACAGGGAAACAATGAGCAGTTCTTC.

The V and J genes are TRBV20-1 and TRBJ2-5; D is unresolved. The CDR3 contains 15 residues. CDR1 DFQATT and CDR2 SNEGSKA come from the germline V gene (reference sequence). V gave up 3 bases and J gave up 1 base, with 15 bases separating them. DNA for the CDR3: TGCAGTGCTAGTAATCCCGGAGATATCCAAGAGACCCAGTACTTC. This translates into CSASNPGDIQETQYF.

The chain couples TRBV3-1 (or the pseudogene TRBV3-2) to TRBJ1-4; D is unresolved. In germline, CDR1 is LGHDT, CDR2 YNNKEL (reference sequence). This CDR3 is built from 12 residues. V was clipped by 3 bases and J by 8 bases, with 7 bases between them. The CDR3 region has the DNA TGTGCCAGCAGCCAGGGAGTGGAAAAACTGTTTTTT. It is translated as CASSQGVEKLFF.

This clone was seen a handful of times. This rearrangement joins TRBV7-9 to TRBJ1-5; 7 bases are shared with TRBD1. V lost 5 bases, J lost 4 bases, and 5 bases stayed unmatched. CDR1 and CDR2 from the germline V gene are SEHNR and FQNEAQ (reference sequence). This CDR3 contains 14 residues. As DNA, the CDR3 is TGTGCCAGCAGCCTGACAGGGATTAATCAGCCCCAGCATTTT. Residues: CASSLTGINQPQHF.

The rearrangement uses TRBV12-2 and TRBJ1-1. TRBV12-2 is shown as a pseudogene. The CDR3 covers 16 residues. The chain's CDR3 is CASRSPGGDGNTEAFF. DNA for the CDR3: TGTGCAAGTCGCTCCCCGGGGGGGGACGGGAACACTGAAGCTTTCTTT.

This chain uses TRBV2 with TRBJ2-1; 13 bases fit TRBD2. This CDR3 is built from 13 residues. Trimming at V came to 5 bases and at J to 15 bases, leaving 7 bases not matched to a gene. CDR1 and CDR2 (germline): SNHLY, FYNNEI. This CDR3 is CASSPGTSGIPFF. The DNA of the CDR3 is TGTGCCAGCAGTCCCGGGACTAGCGGGATCCCGTTCTTC.

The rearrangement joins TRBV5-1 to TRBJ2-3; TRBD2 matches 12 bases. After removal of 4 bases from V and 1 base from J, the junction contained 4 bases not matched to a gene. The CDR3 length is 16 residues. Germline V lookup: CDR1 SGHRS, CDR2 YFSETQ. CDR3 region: CASSPRLAGGTDTQYF. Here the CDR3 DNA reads TGCGCCAGCAGCCCACGACTAGCGGGGGGCACAGATACGCAGTATTTT. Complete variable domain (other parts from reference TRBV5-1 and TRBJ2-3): KAGVTQTPRYLIKTRGQQVTLSCSPISGHRSVSWYQQTPGQGLQFLFEYFSETQRNKGNFPGRFSGRQFSNSRSEMNVSTLELGDSALYLCASSPRLAGGTDTQYFGPGTRLTVL.

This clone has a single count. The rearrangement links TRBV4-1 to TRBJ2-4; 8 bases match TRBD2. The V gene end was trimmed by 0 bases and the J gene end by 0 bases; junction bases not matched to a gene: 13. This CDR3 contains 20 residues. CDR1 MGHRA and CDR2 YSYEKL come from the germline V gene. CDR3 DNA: TGCGCCAGCAGCCAAGAAGGATTTGGGGCTAGCGGGCTAGCCAAAAACATTCAGTACTTC. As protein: CASSQEGFGASGLAKNIQYF.

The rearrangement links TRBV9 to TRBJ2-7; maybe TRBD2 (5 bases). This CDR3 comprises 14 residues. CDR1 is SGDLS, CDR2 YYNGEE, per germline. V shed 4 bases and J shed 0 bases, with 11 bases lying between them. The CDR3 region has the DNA TGTGCCAGCAGCTATACAGCGGCCTCCTACGAGCAGTACTTC. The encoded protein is CASSYTAASYEQYF.

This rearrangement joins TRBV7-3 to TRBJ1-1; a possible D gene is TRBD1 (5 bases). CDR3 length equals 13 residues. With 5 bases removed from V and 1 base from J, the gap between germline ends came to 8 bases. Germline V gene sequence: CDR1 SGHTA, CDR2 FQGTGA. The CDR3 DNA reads TGTGCCAGCAGCCCTACAGGGAACACTGAAGCTTTCTTT. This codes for CASSPTGNTEAFF.

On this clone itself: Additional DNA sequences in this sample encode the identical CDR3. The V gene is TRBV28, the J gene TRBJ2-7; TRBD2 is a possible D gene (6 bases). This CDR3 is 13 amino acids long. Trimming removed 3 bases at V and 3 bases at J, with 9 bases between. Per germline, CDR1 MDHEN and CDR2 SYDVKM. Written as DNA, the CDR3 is TGTGCCAGCAGTTTGGGGGGTGACTACGAGCAGTACTTC. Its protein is CASSLGGDYEQYF.

The CDR3 spells CASSGGVSQETQYF. The CDR3 nucleotides are TGTGCCAGCAGTGGTGGTGTTAGTCAAGAGACCCAGTACTTC. The chain combines TRBV28 with TRBJ2-5; D remains ambiguous. The CDR3 totals 14 residues. Germline lookup yields CDR1 MDHEN and CDR2 SYDVKM. Trimming left V 5 bases short and J 2 bases short, with 12 bases between.

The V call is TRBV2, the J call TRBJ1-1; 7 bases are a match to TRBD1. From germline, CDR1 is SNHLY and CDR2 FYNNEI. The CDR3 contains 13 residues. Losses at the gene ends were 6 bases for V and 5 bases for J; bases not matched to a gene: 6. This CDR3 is CASRLTGQTEAFF. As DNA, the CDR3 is TGTGCCAGCAGGCTGACAGGGCAAACTGAAGCTTTCTTT.

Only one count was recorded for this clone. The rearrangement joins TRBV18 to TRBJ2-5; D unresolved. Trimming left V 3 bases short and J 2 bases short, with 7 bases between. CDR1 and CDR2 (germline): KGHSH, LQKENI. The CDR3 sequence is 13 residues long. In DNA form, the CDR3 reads TGTGCCAGCTCACCCGGAGTACAAGAGACCCAGTACTTC. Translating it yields CASSPGVQETQYF.

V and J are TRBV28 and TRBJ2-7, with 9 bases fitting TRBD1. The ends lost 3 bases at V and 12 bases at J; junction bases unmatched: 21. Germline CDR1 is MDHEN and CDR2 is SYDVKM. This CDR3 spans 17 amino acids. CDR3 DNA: TGTGCCAGCAGTTTTGCCACCCGACACCTCACAGGGGGCGGTAGGTACTTC. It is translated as CASSFATRHLTGGGRYF.

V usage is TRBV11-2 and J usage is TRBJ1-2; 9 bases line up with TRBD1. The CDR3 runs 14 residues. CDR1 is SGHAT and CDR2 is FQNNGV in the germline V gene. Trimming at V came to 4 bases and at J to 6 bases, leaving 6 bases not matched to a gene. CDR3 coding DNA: TGTGCCAGCAGCTACGACACAGGGGGCGATGGCTACACCTTC. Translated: CASSYDTGGDGYTF. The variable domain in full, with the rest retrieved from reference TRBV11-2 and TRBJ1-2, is EAGVAQSPRYKIIEKRQSVAFWCNPISGHATLYWYQQILGQGPKLLIQFQNNGVVDDSQLPKDRFSAERLKGVDSTLKIQPAKLEDSAVYLCASSYDTGGDGYTFGSGTRLTVV.

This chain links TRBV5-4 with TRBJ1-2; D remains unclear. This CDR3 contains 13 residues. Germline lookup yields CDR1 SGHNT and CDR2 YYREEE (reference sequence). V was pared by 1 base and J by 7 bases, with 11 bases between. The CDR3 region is CASSLRGNGGYTF. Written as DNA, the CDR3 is TGTGCCAGCAGCTTGAGAGGGAACGGTGGCTACACCTTC.

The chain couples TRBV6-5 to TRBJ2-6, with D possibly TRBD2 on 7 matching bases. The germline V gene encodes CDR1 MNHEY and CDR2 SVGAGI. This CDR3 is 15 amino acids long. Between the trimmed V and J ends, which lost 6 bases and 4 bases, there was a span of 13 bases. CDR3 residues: CASSRGGLGANVLTF. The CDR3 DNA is TGTGCCAGCAGCCGCGGGGGCCTCGGGGCCAACGTCCTGACTTTC.

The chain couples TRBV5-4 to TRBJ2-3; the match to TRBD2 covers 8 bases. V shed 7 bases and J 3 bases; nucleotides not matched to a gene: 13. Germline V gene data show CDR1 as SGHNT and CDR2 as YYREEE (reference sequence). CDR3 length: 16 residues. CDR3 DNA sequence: TGTGCCAGCTACGCCCCCAGCGGGAGAACGACAGATACGCAGTATTTT. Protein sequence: CASYAPSGRTTDTQYF.

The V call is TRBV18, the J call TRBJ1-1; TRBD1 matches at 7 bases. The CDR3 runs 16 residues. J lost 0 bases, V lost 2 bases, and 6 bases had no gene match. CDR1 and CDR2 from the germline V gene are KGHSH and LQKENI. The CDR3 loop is CASSPLTGRMNTEAFF. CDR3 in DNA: TGTGCCAGCTCACCATTGACAGGGCGCATGAACACTGAAGCTTTCTTT.